This T cell receptor beta chain was identified in a study of shared clonotypes between healthy human individuals. At the level of the study: The cohort had two women and a few men, ages 18 to 49.

As concerns this clone: Its cognate antigen is unknown.

Study findings and constraints: Some clonotypes were shared by all four sorted-subset donors, while others were not shared. The non-shared ones had lower generation probabilities than the shared ones. Generally, estimated richness proved larger in naive subsets than it did in memory subsets. Shared clonotypes: 4.5% to 5% naive CD4, around 3.5% naive CD8, 2.3% memory CD4, 0.35% to 0.5% memory CD8.

Sequencing used immunoSEQ multiplex PCR; TCRdb keeps in-frame clones, though not all of them. The profile shows some 690,000 clones, roughly 87% of them singletons. The sample was memory CD8+ T cells from PBMCs. The subset: CD45RO+ cells pooled with CCR7-negative TemRA cells. The receptor's source is a man younger than 35 in good health. Some clones in this sample may be carry-over from other donors' samples.

The CDR3 DNA is TGTGCCAGCAGCGTAGGGGGGCCCCCGCAGCCCCAGCATTTT. It specifies CASSVGGPPQPQHF. This sequence joins TRBV9 and TRBJ1-5; D possibly corresponds to TRBD1 (6 bases). Trimming took off 0 bases at V and 7 bases at J, with 11 bases between the two ends. The CDR3 loop spans 14 amino acids. Looked up from germline, CDR1 is SGDLS and CDR2 is YYNGEE.